This note documents a single TCR beta chain sequence. Source study methods: For nucleated cells, counts were estimated from reference gene primer amplification. TCRdb's copy holds only in-frame clones and misses some; the assay was immunoSEQ multiplex PCR. V and J calls plus clone size are reproduced from that table; the DNA served to infer D and trimming. Of around 190,000 clones listed, roughly 80% are singletons. Germline values: CDR1 SNHLY, CDR2 FYNNEI. The CDR3 is made up of 14 amino acids. With V trimmed by 4 bases and J by 2 bases, 4 bases remained unmatched. The data were taken from a study of blood T cell repertoires in COVID-19.

What was sequenced was peripheral blood. The rearrangement joins TRBV2 to TRBJ1-1; 7 positions agree with TRBD1. The source of this sequence is a man in his sixties with acute or convalescent COVID-19. The CDR3 protein is CASSGQGSNTEAFF. DNA for the CDR3: TGTGCCAGCAGTGGACAGGGAAGTAACACTGAAGCTTTCTTT.